A single sample is the source of the 32 T cell receptor beta chains below, sequenced in a study of identical twins. TCRdb independently ran MiXCR on the 5' RACE reads; one entry per CDR3 protein. The data show a few hundred thousand distinct CDR3 sequences, 9.6% seen once. This sample was shared with a second study, whose subject was yellow fever vaccine responses in identical twins.

Material: PBMCs. The receptor set was obtained from a woman in her late teens or twenties in good health.

This clonotype was observed many times. The chain employs TRBV6-1 and TRBJ2-3; tentatively, D is TRBD1 (5 bases). Germline V gives CDR1 MNHNS, CDR2 SASEGT. V was trimmed by 4 bases and J by 2 bases, leaving 13 bases between them. CDR3 length: 15 amino acids. CDR3 DNA: TGTGCCAGCAGTGCCAGACAGACAAACACAGATACGCAGTATTTT. This gives the protein CASSARQTNTDTQYF.

The chain recombines TRBV5-5 with TRBJ2-1, with TRBD2 matching 9 bases. J gave up 6 bases and V 2 bases, and 6 bases lay outside the gene matches. The CDR3 has 15 amino acids. Germline CDR1 and CDR2: SGHKS and YYEKEE (reference sequence). The CDR3 DNA sequence: TGTGCCAGCAGCTTTCCGCTAGCGGGGTCCAATGAGCAGTTCTTC. Translation: CASSFPLAGSNEQFF.

There are many counts of this clonotype. The chain couples TRBV7-9 to TRBJ2-7; weak D call: TRBD1 (6 bases). CDR3 length equals 15 residues. Germline CDR1 SEHNR, CDR2 FQNEAQ (reference sequence). The V and J ends lost 6 bases and 3 bases respectively, with 18 bases between them. The CDR3 here is CASSLRGDKDYEQYF. Written as DNA, the CDR3 is TGTGCCAGCAGTCTACGTGGGGACAAGGACTACGAGCAGTACTTC.

This clonotype was counted only a few times. This chain uses TRBV29-1 with TRBJ2-1; D perhaps matches TRBD2 (5 bases). V was clipped by 7 bases and J by 7 bases, with 17 bases between them. The germline V gene has CDR1 SQVTM and CDR2 ANQGSEA. CDR3 length: 13 residues. CDR3 sequence (DNA): TGCAGCGGAAAAGGACTTAGTACGAATGAGCAGTTCTTC. Its translation: CSGKGLSTNEQFF.

This chain uses TRBV24-1 with TRBJ2-6, with D unresolved. This CDR3 region has 14 residues. Germline values: CDR1 KGHDR, CDR2 SFDVKD. V was trimmed by 4 bases and J by 7 bases, leaving 10 bases between them. CDR3 nucleotide sequence: TGTGCCACCAGTGACGCAGACGGCGCCAACGTCCTGACTTTC. Its translation is CATSDADGANVLTF.

This clonotype was detected many times. V gene TRBV5-1 combines with J gene TRBJ2-2; D ambiguous. CDR1 and CDR2 from the germline V gene are SGHRS and YFSETQ. The CDR3 runs to 15 residues. Trimming took 3 bases from V and 0 from J, leaving 9 bases between them. As DNA, the CDR3 is TGCGCCAGCAGCTCGGACCCCGCGAACACCGGGGAGCTGTTTTTT. This sequence encodes CASSSDPANTGELFF.

This clonotype was seen only a few times. The rearrangement joins TRBV27 to TRBJ2-2, with 9 positions matching TRBD2. J lost 4 bases, V lost 3 bases, and 3 bases had no gene match. CDR1 and CDR2 from the germline V gene are MNHEY and SMNVEV (reference sequence). CDR3 size: 15 residues. The CDR3 spells CASSFSGSGTGELFF. The CDR3 nucleotides are TGTGCCAGCAGTTTTAGCGGGAGCGGCACCGGGGAGCTGTTTTTT.

The chain combines TRBV10-3 with TRBJ2-1; TRBD2 matches 14 bases. In germline, CDR1 is ENHRY, CDR2 SYGVKD. The CDR3 covers 18 residues. V lost 2 bases and J lost 3; bases outside the gene matches: 6. The CDR3 here is CAISEPPGTSGSYNEQFF. CDR3 DNA sequence: TGTGCCATCAGTGAGCCGCCCGGGACTAGCGGGAGCTACAATGAGCAGTTCTTC.

In this sample, this clonotype turned up many times. The V and J genes are TRBV6-5 and TRBJ2-5; 7 nucleotides align to TRBD2. V lost 0 bases and J lost 5; bases outside the gene matches: 3. The germline CDR1 and CDR2 sequences are MNHEY and SVGAGI. The CDR3 spans 14 residues. The CDR3 here is CASSYSGGDETQYF. The CDR3 DNA sequence: TGTGCCAGCAGTTACTCGGGAGGGGATGAGACCCAGTACTTC.

This clonotype was seen repeatedly, ten times or more. The genes are TRBV10-3 and TRBJ2-2; D possibly corresponds to TRBD2 (6 bases). In germline, CDR1 is ENHRY, CDR2 SYGVKD. V lost 6 bases to trimming and J lost 7 bases, with 15 bases between them. This CDR3 spans 14 amino acids. The CDR3 bases are TGTGCCATCAGGGCGGGACGGGATAACGGGGAGCTGTTTTTT. It translates to CAIRAGRDNGELFF.

This clonotype was detected ten times or more. J is TRBJ2-1 and V is TRBV28; 8 bases line up with TRBD1. Trimming took 8 bases from V and 8 from J; bases not matched to a gene: 11. This CDR3 has 14 amino acids. Germline V gene data show CDR1 as MDHEN and CDR2 as SYDVKM. CDR3 nucleotide sequence: TGTGCCAGCGCCGGGACAGGTGCTTTGGATGAGCAGTTCTTC. Translating gives CASAGTGALDEQFF.

This clonotype turned up a few times. V gene TRBV3-1 combines with J gene TRBJ1-5, with D unclear. The germline CDR1 and CDR2 sequences are LGHDT and YNNKEL (reference sequence). V lost 0 bases and J 6 bases, leaving 12 bases between the germline ends. The length of the CDR3 is 15 residues. The CDR3 is CASSQDHSGSQPQHF. The DNA for the CDR3 is TGTGCCAGCAGCCAAGATCACTCAGGTAGTCAGCCCCAGCATTTT. The whole variable domain, remainder taken from reference TRBV3-1 and TRBJ1-5, is DTAVSQTPKYLVTQMGNDKSIKCEQNLGHDTMYWYKQDSKKFLKIMFSYNNKELIINETVPNRFSPKSPDKAHLNLHINSLELGDSAVYFCASSQDHSGSQPQHFGDGTRLSIL.

J is TRBJ2-1 and V is TRBV13, with D hard to call. This CDR3 is 15 amino acids long. Germline-derived CDR1 and CDR2 are PRHDT and FYEKMQ (reference sequence). V was cut by 4 bases and J by 5 bases, with 15 bases left in between. The chain's CDR3 is CASSSIYRPDNEQFF. CDR3 bases: TGTGCCAGCAGCTCAATCTACAGACCCGACAATGAGCAGTTCTTC.

This clonotype was seen a handful of times. The V and J genes are TRBV11-2 and TRBJ1-2; 7 bases align to TRBD1. After removal of 6 bases from V and 8 bases from J, the junction contained 6 bases not matched to a gene. Germline V gives CDR1 SGHAT, CDR2 FQNNGV. This CDR3 is built from 12 residues. The CDR3 sequence is CASSDRAGGYTF. The CDR3 region has the DNA TGTGCCAGCAGTGACAGGGCTGGCGGCTACACCTTC.

In its sample, this clonotype was seen a few times. The V and J genes are TRBV7-9 and TRBJ2-3; the match to TRBD2 covers 7 bases. This CDR3 has 15 amino acids. Per germline, CDR1 SEHNR and CDR2 FQNEAQ (reference sequence). Germline trimming cut 3 bases from V and 8 bases from J; bases unmatched to any gene: 11. CDR3 residues: CASSFGGYGEPTQYF. The DNA of the CDR3 is TGTGCCAGCAGCTTCGGGGGGTATGGAGAACCTACGCAGTATTTT.

This clonotype was detected only a few times. V is TRBV12-3 or TRBV12-4 and J is TRBJ2-1; D gene ambiguous. V gave up 3 bases and J gave up 0 bases, with 6 bases separating them. The CDR3 length is 14 residues. Written as DNA, the CDR3 is TGTGCCAGCAGTTTCCTCTTCTCCTACAATGAGCAGTTCTTC. It is translated as CASSFLFSYNEQFF.

V and J are TRBV7-2 and TRBJ2-4; D may correspond to TRBD1 or TRBD2 (6 bases each). Germline V gene data show CDR1 as SGHTA and CDR2 as FQGNSA. The CDR3 loop spans 14 amino acids. Trimming shortened V by 6 bases and J by 6 bases, and 15 bases separated the two germline ends. The CDR3 loop is CASRFTGGLNIQYF. The DNA for the CDR3 is TGTGCCAGCAGATTCACCGGGGGCCTAAACATTCAGTACTTC.

This clonotype was observed at least ten times. The CDR3 sequence is CASSQPGLVRTGELFF. The CDR3 DNA is TGTGCCAGCAGCCAACCGGGACTAGTAAGGACCGGGGAGCTGTTTTTT. The rearrangement joins TRBV7-9 to TRBJ2-2; 8 positions agree with TRBD2. The CDR3 contains 16 residues. Per germline, CDR1 SEHNR and CDR2 FQNEAQ (reference sequence). The ends lost 5 bases at V and 5 bases at J; junction bases unmatched: 10. The whole variable domain, remainder taken from reference TRBV7-9 and TRBJ2-2, is DTGVSQNPRHKITKRGQNVTFRCDPISEHNRLYWYRQTLGQGPEFLTYFQNEAQLEKSRLLSDRFSAERPKGSFSTLEIQRTEQGDSAMYLCASSQPGLVRTGELFFGEGSRLTVL.

This clonotype occurred a few times. The V and J genes are TRBV11-1 and TRBJ1-1; D is uncertain. This CDR3 has 11 residues. V was shortened by 2 bases and J by 6 bases, with 4 bases between the two germline ends. CDR1 is SGHAT, CDR2 FQDESV, per germline (reference sequence). The DNA of the CDR3 is TGTGCCAGCAGCTTACAATCTGAAGCTTTCTTT. This translates into CASSLQSEAFF. The variable domain in full, completed from reference TRBV11-1 and TRBJ1-1, reads EAEVAQSPRYKITEKSQAVAFWCDPISGHATLYWYRQILGQGPELLVQFQDESVVDDSQLPKDRFSAERLKGVDSTLKIQPAELGDSAMYLCASSLQSEAFFGQGTRLTVV.

This clonotype was seen many times. This chain links TRBV20-1 with TRBJ2-2; 10 positions agree with TRBD1. The germline CDR1 and CDR2 sequences are DFQATT and SNEGSKA (reference sequence). The CDR3 runs to 16 residues. J lost 3 bases, V lost 6 bases, and 10 bases had no gene match. CDR3 protein: CSARLMDRGDTGELFF. DNA for the CDR3: TGCAGTGCACGCCTGATGGACAGGGGGGACACCGGGGAGCTGTTTTTT.

This clonotype was observed a few times. The chain joins TRBV27 to TRBJ2-7; D ambiguous. This CDR3 contains 13 residues. V lost 4 bases to trimming and J lost 3 bases, with 10 bases between them. CDR1 is MNHEY, CDR2 SMNVEV, per germline (reference sequence). The CDR3 here is CASSSTPLYEQYF. The CDR3 nucleotides are TGTGCCAGCAGTTCAACCCCCCTCTACGAGCAGTACTTC.

This clonotype has only a few counts. V gene TRBV5-6 combines with J gene TRBJ2-1; D is undetermined. V shed 5 bases and J shed 4 bases, with 13 bases lying between them. From germline, CDR1 is SGHDT and CDR2 YYEEEE. This CDR3 region has 14 residues. In DNA form, the CDR3 reads TGTGCCAGCAGTAAGGACGGAGCGTACAATGAGCAGTTCTTC. Protein product: CASSKDGAYNEQFF.

This clonotype appeared a few times. V and J are TRBV4-3 and TRBJ2-2; weak D call: TRBD2 (5 bases). This CDR3 region has 15 residues. Trimming took off 6 bases at V and 2 bases at J, with 13 bases between the two ends. In germline, CDR1 is LGHNA, CDR2 YSLEER. The CDR3 coding sequence is TGCGCCAGCAGGGACTCCATTTTTAACACCGGGGAGCTGTTTTTT. This codes for CASRDSIFNTGELFF.

The DNA of the CDR3 is TGTGCCAGCAGTGAGATAATCTACGAGCAGTACTTC. Translation: CASSEIIYEQYF. V and J are TRBV2 and TRBJ2-7; no reliable D call. The CDR3 is made up of 12 amino acids. Germline V CDR1 and CDR2: SNHLY, FYNNEI. Trimming left V 3 bases short and J 3 bases short, with 6 bases between.

This clonotype was counted at least ten times. The chain couples TRBV12-3 or TRBV12-4 to TRBJ1-1; D remains unclear. CDR3 length: 15 residues. Trimming pared 1 base from V and 10 bases from J, leaving 19 bases between. The CDR3 reads CASSLGSGRDGGAFF. The CDR3 coding sequence is TGTGCCAGCAGTTTAGGGTCAGGACGGGATGGAGGAGCTTTCTTT.

This clonotype was observed a handful of times. V and J are TRBV7-6 and TRBJ1-1; D unresolved. The CDR3 totals 15 residues. V was cut by 4 bases and J by 2 bases, with 14 bases left in between. Germline lookup yields CDR1 SGHVS and CDR2 FNYEAQ. Here the CDR3 DNA reads TGTGCCAGCAGCTACTTAAGAGTAACCAACACTGAAGCTTTCTTT. As protein: CASSYLRVTNTEAFF.

The chain carries TRBV20-1 and TRBJ2-5, with 9 nucleotides matching TRBD1. The CDR3 covers 14 residues. The V segment lost 6 bases and the J segment 5 bases; nucleotides outside the gene matches: 10. Germline loops: CDR1 DFQATT, CDR2 SNEGSKA (reference sequence). CDR3 nucleotide sequence: TGCAGTGCACCAGGACAGGGGTTCGGGGAGACCCAGTACTTC. This sequence encodes CSAPGQGFGETQYF.

There are many counts of this clonotype. The chain carries TRBV20-1 and TRBJ1-5; the match to TRBD1 covers 7 bases. This CDR3 region has 16 residues. Germline V lookup: CDR1 DFQATT, CDR2 SNEGSKA (reference sequence). With V trimmed by 0 bases and J by 1 base, 6 bases remained unmatched. Here the CDR3 DNA reads TGCAGTGCTAGAGATGACAGGGAGAAAAGCAATCAGCCCCAGCATTTT. Translated: CSARDDREKSNQPQHF.

This clonotype was detected a few times. The chain couples TRBV29-1 to TRBJ2-3; 7 positions match TRBD2. The CDR3 runs 12 residues. Germline loops: CDR1 SQVTM, CDR2 ANQGSEA. With 6 bases clipped from V and 4 bases from J, the junction kept 4 bases outside the gene matches. This CDR3 is CSVAGWADTQYF. The CDR3 nucleotides read TGCAGCGTAGCGGGATGGGCAGATACGCAGTATTTT.

This clonotype was picked up a small number of times. The chain recombines TRBV3-1 with TRBJ2-2; D uncertain. Trimming pared 4 bases from V and 0 bases from J, leaving 12 bases between. Germline assignment: CDR1 LGHDT and CDR2 YNNKEL (reference sequence). The CDR3 covers 16 residues. CDR3 nucleotides: TGTGCCAGCAGCCGGACCTCTCCGACGAACACCGGGGAGCTGTTTTTT. It codes for CASSRTSPTNTGELFF.

The CDR3 here is CASTSGLGAWETQYF. CDR3 bases: TGTGCCAGCACCTCAGGACTGGGGGCGTGGGAGACCCAGTACTTC. The chain couples TRBV12-3 or TRBV12-4 to TRBJ2-5; possibly TRBD1 for D (6 bases). V lost 7 bases to trimming and J lost 5 bases, with 20 bases between them. The CDR3 contains 15 residues.

This clonotype was seen repeatedly, ten times or more. The chain recombines TRBV20-1 with TRBJ2-5, with 7 bases identical to TRBD1. V lost 5 bases to trimming and J lost 2 bases; unmatched junction nucleotides: 8. CDR3 length equals 14 residues. Germline-derived CDR1 and CDR2 are DFQATT and SNEGSKA (reference sequence). CDR3 DNA sequence: TGCAGTGCTCCGGGACAGACTTATCAAGAGACCCAGTACTTC. Protein product: CSAPGQTYQETQYF.